The following is a TCR beta chain sequence with its context. The germline V and J ends were trimmed by 6 bases and 2 bases, with 14 bases remaining between them. The CDR3 runs to 15 residues. Germline V lookup: CDR1 MNHEY, CDR2 SVGAGI. TCRdb re-analysed the RT-PCR reads in MiXCR, keeping a single row per CDR3 protein. The sample shows hundreds of thousands of distinct CDR3 sequences, 14% of them seen only once. The sample belongs to a study of response to subunit inactivated influenza vaccine. The material was PBMCs from blood, obtained 14 to 15 days before vaccination. This TCR was recovered from a man aged 50-59 years who received an inactivated influenza vaccine. The J gene is TRBJ2-1, the V gene TRBV6-5; D may be TRBD2 (5 bases). The CDR3 nucleotides read TGTGCCAGCAGGTACGTGGGAGTCGCCTACAATGAGCAGTTCTTC. This gives the protein CASRYVGVAYNEQFF.